This T cell receptor beta chain appears in the sequencing data of a study of CD8 T cells in Susac syndrome. It was with random hexamers that roughly 0.45 to 1 ug RNA was reverse transcribed. TCRdb analysed the immunoSEQ multiplex PCR reads with MiXCR anew, one entry per CDR3 protein. The profile shows under 250,000 distinct CDR3 sequences, approximately 94% of them singletons. The V end lost 2 bases, the J end lost 6 bases, and 17 bases lay between the germline ends. Germline V gene sequence: CDR1 DFQATT, CDR2 SNEGSKA (reference sequence). The CDR3 length is 16 residues. The sample taken for sequencing was CD4+ T cells from PBMCs. The J gene is TRBJ1-6, the V gene TRBV20-1, with D maybe TRBD1 (5 bases). The TCR comes from a human donor with Susac syndrome. CDR3 bases: TGCAGTGCTAGAACGGACGAGGGGCCCCTTAATTCACCCCTCCACTTT. This gives the protein CSARTDEGPLNSPLHF.